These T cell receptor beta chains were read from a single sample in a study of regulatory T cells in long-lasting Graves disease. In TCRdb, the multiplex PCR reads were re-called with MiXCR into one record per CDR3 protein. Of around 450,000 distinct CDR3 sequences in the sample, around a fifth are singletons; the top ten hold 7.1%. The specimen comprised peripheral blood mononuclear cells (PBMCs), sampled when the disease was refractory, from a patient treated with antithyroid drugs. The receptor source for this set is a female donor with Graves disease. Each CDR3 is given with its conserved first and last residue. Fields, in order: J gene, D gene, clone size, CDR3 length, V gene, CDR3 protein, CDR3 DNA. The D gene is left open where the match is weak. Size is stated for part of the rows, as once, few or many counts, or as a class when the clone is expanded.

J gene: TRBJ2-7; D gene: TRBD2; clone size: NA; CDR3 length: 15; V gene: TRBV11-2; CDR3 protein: CASSLGAGSFYEQYF; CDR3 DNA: TGTGCCAGCAGCTTAGGAGCGGGGTCATTCTACGAGCAGTACTTC
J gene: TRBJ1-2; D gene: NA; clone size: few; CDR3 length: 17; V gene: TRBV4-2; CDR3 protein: CASSHPLMEVPNYGYTF; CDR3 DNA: TGTGCCAGCAGCCACCCTTTAATGGAAGTGCCTAACTATGGCTACACCTTC
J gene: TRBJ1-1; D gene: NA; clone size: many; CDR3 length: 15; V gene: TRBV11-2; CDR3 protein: CASRLAYTGPTEAFF; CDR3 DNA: TGTGCCAGCAGACTAGCATATACAGGGCCTACTGAAGCTTTCTTT
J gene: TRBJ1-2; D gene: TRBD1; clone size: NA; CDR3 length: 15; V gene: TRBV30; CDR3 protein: CAWNRGTRMTYGYTF; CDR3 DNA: TGTGCCTGGAACAGGGGGACACGGATGACCTATGGCTACACCTTC
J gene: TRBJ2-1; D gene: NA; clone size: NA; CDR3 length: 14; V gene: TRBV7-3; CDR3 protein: CASSLRRNDNEQFF; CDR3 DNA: TGTGCCAGCAGCTTAAGGCGGAATGACAATGAGCAGTTCTTC
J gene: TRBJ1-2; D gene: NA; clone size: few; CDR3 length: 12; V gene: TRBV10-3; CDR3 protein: CAIGGQSYGYTF; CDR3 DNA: TGTGCCATCGGCGGACAGTCCTATGGCTACACCTTC
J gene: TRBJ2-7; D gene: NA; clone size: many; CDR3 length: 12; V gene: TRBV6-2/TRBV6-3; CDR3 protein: CASSYRNSEQYF; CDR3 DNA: TGTGCCAGCAGTTACCGGAATTCCGAGCAGTACTTC
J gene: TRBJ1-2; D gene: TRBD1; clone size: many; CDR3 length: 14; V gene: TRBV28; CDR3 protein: CASSSRQGNYGYTF; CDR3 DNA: TGTGCCAGCAGTTCGAGACAGGGGAACTATGGCTACACCTTC
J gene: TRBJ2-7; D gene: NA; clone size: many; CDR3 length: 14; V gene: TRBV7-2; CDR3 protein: CASSTSPGLYEQYF; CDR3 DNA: TGTGCCAGCAGCACTTCCCCGGGCCTCTACGAGCAGTACTTC
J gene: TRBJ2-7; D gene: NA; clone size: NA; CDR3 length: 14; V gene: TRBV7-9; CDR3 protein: CASSLEQNAYEQYF; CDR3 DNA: TGTGCCAGCAGCTTAGAACAGAACGCCTACGAGCAGTACTTC
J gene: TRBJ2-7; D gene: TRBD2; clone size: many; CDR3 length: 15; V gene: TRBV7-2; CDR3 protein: CASSPLSGRAGEQYF; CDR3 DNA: TGTGCCAGCAGCCCCCTTAGCGGGAGGGCCGGGGAGCAGTACTTC
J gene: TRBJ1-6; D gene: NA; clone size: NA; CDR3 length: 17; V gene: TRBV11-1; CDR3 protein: CASSLAHPKERNSPLHF; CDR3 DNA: TGTGCCAGCAGCTTAGCCCACCCCAAGGAGAGGAATTCACCCCTCCACTTT
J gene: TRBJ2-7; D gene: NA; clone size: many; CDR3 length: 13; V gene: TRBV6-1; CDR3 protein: CASKTENIYEQYF; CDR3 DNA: TGTGCCAGCAAGACAGAAAACATCTACGAGCAGTACTTC
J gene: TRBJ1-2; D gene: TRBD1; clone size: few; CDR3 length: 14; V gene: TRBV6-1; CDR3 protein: CASAQTGPFYGYTF; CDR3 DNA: TGTGCCAGCGCCCAGACAGGGCCTTTTTATGGCTACACCTTC
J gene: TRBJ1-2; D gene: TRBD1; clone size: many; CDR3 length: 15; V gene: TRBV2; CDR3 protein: CASSEDPGQGAGYTF; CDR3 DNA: TGTGCCAGCAGTGAGGACCCGGGACAGGGGGCAGGCTACACCTTC
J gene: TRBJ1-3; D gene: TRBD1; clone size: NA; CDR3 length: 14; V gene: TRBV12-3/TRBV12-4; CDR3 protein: CTSSYRGQGNTIYF; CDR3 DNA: TGTACCAGCTCTTACAGGGGGCAAGGAAACACCATATATTTT
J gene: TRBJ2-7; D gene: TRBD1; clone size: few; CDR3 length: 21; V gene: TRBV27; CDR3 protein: CASSLGAPRSTRDRVFYEQYF; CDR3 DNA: TGTGCCAGCAGTTTGGGGGCCCCCCGAAGTACGCGGGACAGGGTTTTTTACGAGCAGTACTTC
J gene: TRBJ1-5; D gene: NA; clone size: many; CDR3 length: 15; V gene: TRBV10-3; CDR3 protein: CAISETQGGYQPQHF; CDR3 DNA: TGTGCCATCAGCGAGACCCAGGGCGGGTATCAGCCCCAGCATTTT
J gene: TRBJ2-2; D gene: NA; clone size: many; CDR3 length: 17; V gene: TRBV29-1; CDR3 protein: CSVEAPWGLKNTGELFF; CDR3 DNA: TGCAGCGTTGAAGCCCCCTGGGGGTTAAAGAACACCGGGGAGCTGTTTTTT
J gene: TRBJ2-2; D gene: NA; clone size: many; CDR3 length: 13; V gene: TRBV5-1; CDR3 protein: CASSPAPAGELFF; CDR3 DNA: TGCGCCAGCAGCCCAGCCCCGGCCGGGGAGCTGTTTTTT
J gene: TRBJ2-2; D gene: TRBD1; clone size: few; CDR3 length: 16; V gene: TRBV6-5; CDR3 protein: CASSYQGQGATGELFF; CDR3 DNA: TGTGCCAGCAGTTACCAAGGACAGGGGGCTACCGGGGAGCTGTTTTTT
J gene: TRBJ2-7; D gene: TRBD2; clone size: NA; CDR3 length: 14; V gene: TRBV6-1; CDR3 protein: CASRASGSPYEQYF; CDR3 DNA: TGTGCCAGCAGAGCTAGCGGGAGTCCCTACGAGCAGTACTTC
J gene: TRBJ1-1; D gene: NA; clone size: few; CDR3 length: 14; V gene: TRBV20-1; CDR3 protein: CSARDPVVETEAFF; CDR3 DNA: TGCAGTGCTAGAGATCCGGTAGTCGAGACTGAAGCTTTCTTT
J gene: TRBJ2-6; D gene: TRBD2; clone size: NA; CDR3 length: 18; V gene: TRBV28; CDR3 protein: CASSLWLAGGSGANVLTF; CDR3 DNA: TGTGCCAGCAGTTTATGGCTAGCGGGGGGCTCTGGGGCCAACGTCCTGACTTTC
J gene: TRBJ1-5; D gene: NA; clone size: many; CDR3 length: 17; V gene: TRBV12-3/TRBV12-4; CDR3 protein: CASSSRRPDSSNQPQHF; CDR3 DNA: TGTGCCAGCAGTTCCCGAAGGCCGGACAGTAGCAATCAGCCCCAGCATTTT
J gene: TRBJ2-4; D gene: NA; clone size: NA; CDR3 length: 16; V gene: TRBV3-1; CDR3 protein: CASRILADSSKNIQYF; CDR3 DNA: TGTGCCAGCAGAATTCTCGCGGACAGTAGTAAAAACATTCAGTACTTC
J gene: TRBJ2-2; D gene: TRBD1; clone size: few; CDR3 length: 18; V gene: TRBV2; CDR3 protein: CASSLSVGTGSSTGELFF; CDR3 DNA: TGTGCCAGCAGTCTTTCCGTCGGGACAGGGAGTTCCACCGGGGAGCTGTTTTTT
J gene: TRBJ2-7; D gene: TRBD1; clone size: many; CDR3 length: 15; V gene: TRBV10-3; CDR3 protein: CAISSRTGGAYEQYF; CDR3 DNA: TGTGCCATCAGTTCCCGGACAGGGGGAGCCTACGAGCAGTACTTC
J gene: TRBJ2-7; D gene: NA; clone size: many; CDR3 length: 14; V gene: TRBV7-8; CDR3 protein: CASSLVSSPHEQYF; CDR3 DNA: TGTGCCAGCAGCTTAGTCTCTAGCCCCCACGAGCAGTACTTC
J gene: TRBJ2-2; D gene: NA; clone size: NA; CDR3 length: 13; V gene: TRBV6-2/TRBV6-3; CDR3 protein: CASSYGSPGELFF; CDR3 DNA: TGTGCCAGCAGTTATGGTAGCCCCGGGGAGCTGTTTTTT
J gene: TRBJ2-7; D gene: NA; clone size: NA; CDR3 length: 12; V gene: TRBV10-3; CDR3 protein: CAISDRTYEQYF; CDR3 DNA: TGTGCCATCAGTGACAGGACCTACGAGCAGTACTTC
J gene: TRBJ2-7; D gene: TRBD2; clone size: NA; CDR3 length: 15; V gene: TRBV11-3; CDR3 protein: CASSHSRAGGVEQYF; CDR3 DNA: TGTGCCAGCAGCCACTCTAGAGCGGGAGGGGTTGAGCAGTACTTC
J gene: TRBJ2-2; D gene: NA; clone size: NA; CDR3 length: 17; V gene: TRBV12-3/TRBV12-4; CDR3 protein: CASSPGDEGPNTGELFF; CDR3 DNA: TGTGCCAGCAGTCCAGGGGACGAGGGACCGAACACCGGGGAGCTGTTTTTT
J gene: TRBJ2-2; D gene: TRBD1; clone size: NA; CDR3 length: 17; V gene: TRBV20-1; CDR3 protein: CSASGDRGKGNTGELFF; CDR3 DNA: TGCAGTGCTAGTGGGGACAGGGGAAAGGGGAACACCGGGGAGCTGTTTTTT
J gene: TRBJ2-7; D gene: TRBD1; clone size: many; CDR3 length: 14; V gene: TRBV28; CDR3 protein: CASKARQGYHEQYF; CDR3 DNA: TGTGCCAGTAAAGCACGACAGGGTTACCACGAGCAGTACTTC
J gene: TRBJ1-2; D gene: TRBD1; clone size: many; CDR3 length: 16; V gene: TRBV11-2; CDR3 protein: CASSRNTGGTNYGYTF; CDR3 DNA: TGTGCCAGCAGCCGAAATACAGGGGGCACTAACTATGGCTACACCTTC
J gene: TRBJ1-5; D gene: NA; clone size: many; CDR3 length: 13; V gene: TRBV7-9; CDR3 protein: CASSGVGNQPQHF; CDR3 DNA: TGTGCCAGCAGTGGGGTGGGGAATCAGCCCCAGCATTTT
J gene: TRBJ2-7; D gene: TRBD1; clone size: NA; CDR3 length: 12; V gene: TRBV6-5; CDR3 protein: CASSYPGGEQYF; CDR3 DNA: TGTGCCAGCAGTTACCCAGGGGGCGAGCAGTACTTC
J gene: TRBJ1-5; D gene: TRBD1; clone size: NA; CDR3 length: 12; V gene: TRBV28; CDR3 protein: CAAGQGYQPQHF; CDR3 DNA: TGTGCCGCCGGACAGGGATATCAGCCCCAGCATTTT
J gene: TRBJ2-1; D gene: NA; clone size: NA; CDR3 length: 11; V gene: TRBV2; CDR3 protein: CASSAGRAPFF; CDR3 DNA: TGTGCCAGCAGTGCGGGACGCGCCCCGTTCTTC
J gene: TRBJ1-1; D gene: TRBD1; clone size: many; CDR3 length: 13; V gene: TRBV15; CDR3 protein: CATGQGSNTEAFF; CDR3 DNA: TGTGCCACCGGACAGGGGTCGAACACTGAAGCTTTCTTT
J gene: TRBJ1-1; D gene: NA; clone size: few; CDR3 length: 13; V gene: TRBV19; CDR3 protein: CASSLGSSAEAFF; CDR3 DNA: TGTGCCAGTAGTTTGGGGTCCTCAGCTGAAGCTTTCTTT